The present T cell receptor (beta chain) was sequenced within a study of Graves' ophthalmopathy and Graves' hyperthyroidism. CDR3 length equals 11 residues. V shed 5 bases and J shed 2 bases, with 4 bases lying between them. Germline V gene sequence: CDR1 SGHTA, CDR2 FQGNSA. RNA transcripts served as template for amplifying TCR beta CDR3 sequences. RT-PCR in the first round used HTBI primers; a second-round multiplex PCR followed. TCRdb analysed the multiplex PCR reads with MiXCR anew, one entry per CDR3 protein. The sample yields about 370,000 distinct CDR3 sequences, around 16% seen once. There are many counts of this clonotype.

The clonotype originates from a woman between 18 and 29 years old with Graves' ophthalmopathy. The specimen sequenced was peripheral blood. The chain joins TRBV7-2 to TRBJ2-7; no reliable D call. CDR3 nucleotides: TGTGCCAGCAGCGCAACCTACGAGCAGTACTTC. Amino acids: CASSATYEQYF. Filled out from reference TRBV7-2 and TRBJ2-7, the complete variable domain reads GAGVSQSPSNKVTEKGKDVELRCDPISGHTALYWYRQSLGQGLEFLIYFQGNSAPDKSGLPSDRFSAERTGGSVSTLTIQRTQQEDSAVYLCASSATYEQYFGPGTRLTVT.